The source of this TCR beta chain is a study of cytomegalovirus exposure and HLA in healthy donors (dated by TCRdb to about 2017). In the study overall: An earlier analysis of approximately 640 of the donors reported roughly 270 Gb of sequence data and 117 million unique TCR beta sequences from about 200 million T cells. An earlier analysis of around 640 of the donors used high-throughput TCR beta sequencing to judge whether each TCR beta V gene segment behaved as functional or pseudogenic. The study aimed to test whether cataloging public T cell receptors could reveal signatures of past pathogen exposure. In a later genetic analysis, genome-wide SNP genotypes for about 65% of the roughly 700 donors were used, and that subset was treated as a discovery cohort. A later analysis re-examined previously published TCR beta repertoires from about 700 donors and added high-resolution HLA genotyping to investigate patterns of TCR occurrence. Among some 400 genotyped donors of the cohort, an average of around 240,000 unique TCR beta nucleotide sequences were sequenced per donor, about a sixth of them non-productive. The study used immunosequencing to profile the T cell repertoires of several hundred subjects and linked those repertoires to cytomegalovirus serostatus. An early release that covered about 600 HLA-typed donors contained approximately 300 gigabases of sequencing data and roughly 84 million unique TCR sequences. Donor age, sex, ethnicity and CMV serostatus were collected together with the repertoire data. Both class I and class II loci were covered by HLA typing, at four-digit resolution. Typing coverage differed by locus: A, B, C, DRB1 and DQB1 were typed in roughly 620-630 donors, DQA1 in about 510, DPA1 in roughly 590, and DPB1 in just under 480. Every repertoire in the discovery cohort had been generated on one and the same sequencing platform. Among the roughly 370 genotyped donors, 75% to 90% belonged to the genetic ancestry cluster associated with self-reported Caucasian donors. A few DR-DQ haplotypes were handled as single units for association and clustering because linkage in the cohort was strong. To predict cytomegalovirus infection status, the study combined high-throughput TCR immunosequencing, statistical association of individual TCRs with disease status, and machine learning. Rather than using new phenotypic data, the later analysis identified candidate immune exposures from TCR beta sequences and from how often those sequences occurred across donors. In addition to the first cohort of 666 subjects, a separate validation cohort of 130 or so different subjects was used.

The cohort consisted of hundreds of healthy bone marrow donors. At the time of sampling, all cohort members were nominally healthy, though unrecorded immune exposures were likely present. The donor tested CMV seropositive and was one of the 289 seropositive cohort members. A peripheral blood sample was collected from each donor, and TCR beta sequencing was performed on peripheral blood mononuclear cells. Genomic DNA extraction from the blood cell samples was performed with the Qiagen DNeasy Blood Extraction Kit. This clone showed up just once. The clone's antigen remains unknown. Qualities for individual bases were not recorded, and no much larger clone is one base off. Libraries were prepared through the immunoSEQ multiplex PCR assay. The multiplex PCR relied on a mix of 60 forward primers for TCR Vbeta segments and 13 reverse primers for TCR Jbeta segments. The CDR3 region of rearranged TCR beta genes was amplified from genomic DNA by a multiplex PCR assay. The Illumina HiSeq System was used to sequence the amplified TCR beta libraries as 87-base-pair reads. The study's own analysis went as follows. In a later analysis, some 80 million unique TCR beta chains were counted across the 500 to 850 repertoires, and roughly 11 million of these chains were shared by at least two donors. Raw reads were error-corrected and collapsed into unique sequences with a nearest-neighbor algorithm that merged closely related sequences to remove PCR and sequencing errors. To assign V, D and J gene segments, CDR3 sequences were aligned to IMGT reference sequences. For a sequence to be retained, at least a six-nucleotide match to both a V gene segment and a J gene segment was required. Rearrangements were classified as productive when the CDR3 lacked stop codons and remained in frame with V and J, and all other rearrangements were classified as non-productive. Following IMGT convention, CDR3 was defined as the stretch from the second conserved V-encoded cysteine to the conserved J-encoded phenylalanine. The earlier analysis of a few hundred of the donors excluded sequences that lacked an unambiguous match to a single V gene segment. An earlier analysis of 587 of the donors called V segments functional above 56.7% productive rearrangements and segregating when the between-donor standard deviation exceeded 5%. To diagnose cytomegalovirus status from the catalog of TCR beta chain sequences, a statistical classification framework was built. V and J gene assignment, in a later analysis, came from comparing TCR nucleotide sequences with IMGT/GENE-DB human TR gene sequences. In a later analysis, CDR3 sequences and most-parsimonious VDJ recombination scenarios were assigned using the TCRdist pipeline. In a later analysis, each TCR beta chain was defined by its CDR3 amino acid sequence together with its V-gene family, and reads lacking a unique V-gene family were excluded. As a way to deal with suspected cross-contamination and a sequencing artifact, a later analysis dropped 592 nucleotide sequences that were highly shared and had low generation probability. A later analysis calculated a clonal expansion index for each public chain from normalized within-repertoire ranks of inferred template counts. A later analysis computed generation probabilities with a VDJ recombination model fitted to out-of-frame rearrangements, and checked the results against IGoR. In a later analysis, TCR-TCR, TCR-HLA and TCR-CMV co-occurrence was scored with hypergeometric tests, and a repertoire-size bias correction was applied to TCR pairs. False discovery rates were estimated in a later analysis by permuting HLA or CMV assignments 20 times. A later analysis grouped co-occurring TCRs with DBSCAN, adding TCRdist sequence similarity when clustering within HLA-allele-positive subsets. For co-occurrence clustering, repertoires with fewer than 30,000 or more than 120,000 public chains were excluded, along with several repertoires with anomalous nucleotide sharing. TCRdb took this table from immuneACCESS and kept in-frame rearrangements with V and J called. Such tables lack part of the clones; where checked against another copy, unresolved V genes explain under half of the gap, and the rest is unexplained. The V and J calls and the clone size are those of that table, but D and trimming were determined from the DNA. In this sample the table shows roughly 150,000 clones, about 64% of which occur a single time. The ten largest account for 3% of the sample.

Overall study results and their limits: The cohort was sequenced for TCR beta chains only, and without alpha or paired-chain data the features that could be detected were limited. Several of the top co-occurrence clusters appeared to be linked to parvovirus B19, influenza, CMV and Epstein-Barr virus, according to a later analysis. Roughly uniform sequencing depth across donors was assumed in presence/absence analyses, although this assumption may not hold. When HLA alleles, especially DR and DQ, strongly co-occurred, TCR associations were difficult to assign to individual alleles. According to a later genetic analysis, donors in an Asian-associated ancestry cluster had fewer N-insertions in productive TCRs than the approximately 670-donor mean. The earlier analysis of approximately 540 of the donors excluded seventeen rarely observed V segments, including chromosome 9 orphons, because counts were too low. Broadly in line with IMGT annotations, most TCR beta V segments showed up in productive rearrangements about 87% or about 30% of the time in an earlier analysis of 587 of the donors. Immune exposure information for the cohort was limited to CMV serostatus. A cluster of highly shared sequence variants was judged likely to be a technical artifact of the sequencing pipeline. Because HLA typing was unavailable for some donors at each locus, only the typed subset was used in association tests. Specific HLA alleles were associated with 15,000 to 20,000 TCR beta sequences at a false discovery rate of 0.05 in a later analysis. The classifier was reported to diagnose cytomegalovirus status with high specificity and sensitivity in both the original cohort and the validation cohort. In vitro tests confirmed that a few of the cytomegalovirus-associated TCR beta chains recognize cytomegalovirus antigens. In a later analysis, the rate of TCR association differed among HLA loci, with DRB1 alleles having the most associated TCRs and HLA-C alleles having the fewest. Linkage disequilibrium might explain the correlated functional status among segregating V segments, but an unknown experimental factor could not be ruled out. In a later analysis, HLA-associated TCR beta chains were found to be more clonally expanded and to have lower generation probabilities than equally common non-associated chains. While some public TCRs were present in many individuals, most TCR sequences turned up only very rarely across donors. It was suggested by the authors that the approach could potentially be generalized to other disease states and immunological phenotypes. A further reported finding was that TCR beta sequences accurately predicted the HLA-A and HLA-B alleles for most subjects in the first cohort. V-gene and J-gene trimming of TCR beta chains was associated with a missense DCLRE1C variant in a later genetic analysis, and the association was replicated in an independent cohort. The study gave a list of 150 to 200 TCR beta chains associated with cytomegalovirus. In a later analysis, most CMV-associated TCR beta chains were found to appear HLA-restricted, with HLA associations seemingly driven largely by CMV exposure.

This receptor was taken from a woman between 25 and 40 years old in good health and CMV-seropositive. Sequenced material: PBMCs.

The nucleotides are TGTGCCAGCATGGGGACAGGGGCTGAGGAGCAGTACTTC. This is translated as CASMGTGAEEQYF. The rearrangement joined TRBV28 to TRBJ2-7; 10 bases in the junction line up with TRBD1. Taken from cysteine to phenylalanine, the CDR3 has 13 residues. The read is trimmed to its CDR3 DNA, 39 bases read in frame from base 1. The V end gives up 7 bases and the J end 7 bases, leaving 7 bases in the junction not matched to a gene. The germline V gene gives CDR1 as MDHEN and CDR2 as SYDVKM.